This T cell receptor (beta chain) was captured in a study of PD-L1 blockade in urothelial cancer. The wider study: Every 3 weeks, patients received intravenous atezolizumab 1,200 mg, beginning 2014. Study-wide findings and caveats: Expansion of tumor-associated blood clones at 3 weeks was greater in durable-benefit patients.

J was trimmed by 3 bases and V by 7 bases; bases with no gene match: 6. This CDR3 spans 14 amino acids. The germline V gene has CDR1 MNHNY and CDR2 SVGAGI (reference sequence). Only one count was recorded for this clone. The antigen is undetermined. Data came from immunoSEQ multiplex PCR; TCRdb stores just in-frame clones and leaves some out. Of about 56,000 clones in the sample, over 75% were seen once. Indicated time point: pretreatment peripheral blood. Samples spanned pretreatment and treatment, with 1 to 8 time points per patient. The specimen comprised PBMCs, sampled around atezolizumab (anti-PD-L1) treatment. The chain employs TRBV6-6 and TRBJ2-5; 9 bases fit TRBD2. The source of this sequence is a man between 65 and 79 years old with urothelial cancer. As DNA, the CDR3 is TGTGCCAGCAACCTAGTAGCGGGGGAAGAGACCCAGTACTTC. This encodes CASNLVAGEETQYF.